Presented here are 23 T cell receptor beta chains from one specimen sequenced in a study of CD8 T cells in Susac syndrome. When the RNA was reverse transcribed, random hexamers were used with an input of roughly 0.45 to 1 ug. MiXCR, run by TCRdb on the immunoSEQ multiplex PCR reads, gives a single entry per CDR3 protein. The sample holds more than 90,000 distinct CDR3 sequences; 85% to 95% are singletons and the top ten take around 0.085%. The sequenced material came from CD4+ T cells from PBMCs. Receptors were obtained from a human donor with multiple sclerosis.

The CDR3 nucleotides read TGCGCCAGCAGCCACCGACAGGGGGCCGACAATCAGCCCCAGCATTTT. It codes for CASSHRQGADNQPQHF. The chain couples TRBV4-1 to TRBJ1-5, with TRBD1 identical over 10 bases. Looked up from germline, CDR1 is MGHRA and CDR2 is YSYEKL. The junction had 5 bases not matched to a gene; V was cut back by 3 bases and J by 3 bases. The CDR3 contains 16 residues.

The chain is built from TRBV6-5 and TRBJ1-2, with TRBD1 as a possible D gene (6 bases). This CDR3 comprises 16 residues. Trimming cost V 2 bases and J 8 bases, with 21 bases left between them. The germline V gene has CDR1 MNHEY and CDR2 SVGAGI. As DNA, the CDR3 is TGTGCCAGCAGTTACCGCTCTCCCGGGACAAAAGGCGGCTACACCTTC. Protein product: CASSYRSPGTKGGYTF.

The rearrangement links TRBV13 to TRBJ1-3, with TRBD1 identical over 9 bases. The CDR3 has 15 amino acids. Germline V gives CDR1 PRHDT, CDR2 FYEKMQ (reference sequence). V shed 1 base and J 4 bases; nucleotides not matched to a gene: 2. In DNA form, the CDR3 reads TGTGCCAGCAGCTTAGCCGGGACAGGGGGAAACACCATATATTTT. It is translated as CASSLAGTGGNTIYF.

This rearrangement joins TRBV3-1 to TRBJ1-3, with TRBD1 as a possible D gene (5 bases). V was clipped by 7 bases and J by 7 bases, with 11 bases between them. This CDR3 comprises 12 residues. CDR1 and CDR2 (germline): LGHDT, YNNKEL (reference sequence). The CDR3, as DNA: TGTGCCAGCACCGAGGGGCGGAACACCATATATTTT. Translation gives CASTEGRNTIYF.

V gene TRBV4-3 combines with J gene TRBJ1-2; no clear D. Trimming removed 2 bases at V and 3 bases at J, with 13 bases between. Germline values: CDR1 LGHNA, CDR2 YSLEER. The length of the CDR3 is 15 residues. CDR3: CASSQPLEGHYGYTF. The CDR3 DNA is TGCGCCAGCAGCCAACCCCTTGAAGGCCACTATGGCTACACCTTC.

The rearrangement uses TRBV12-3 or TRBV12-4 and TRBJ1-5; TRBD1 aligns across 8 bases. The CDR3 totals 16 residues. The J segment lost 11 bases and the V segment lost 5 bases, leaving 17 bases of the junction unmatched. CDR3: CASSPEGTGLLGSQHF. The CDR3 region has the DNA TGTGCCAGCAGTCCAGAAGGGACAGGCCTCCTGGGGTCCCAGCATTTT.

V is TRBV19 and J is TRBJ2-2; a weak D match, TRBD1 (6 bases). Germline V lookup: CDR1 LNHDA, CDR2 SQIVND (reference sequence). Trimming took 4 bases from V and 2 from J, leaving 14 bases between them. CDR3 length equals 16 residues. CDR3 nucleotide sequence: TGTGCCAGTAGTAAGAGGGGGAAGACTAACACCGGGGAGCTGTTTTTT. It yields the protein CASSKRGKTNTGELFF.

The chain has TRBV12-3 or TRBV12-4 and TRBJ1-4, with D unclear. With 6 bases removed from V and 0 bases from J, the gap between germline ends came to 11 bases. The CDR3 is made up of 15 amino acids. This CDR3 reads CASRRQQATNEKLFF. CDR3 bases: TGTGCCAGCAGGCGCCAACAAGCAACTAATGAAAAACTGTTTTTT.

V is TRBV7-9 and J is TRBJ1-2, with 10 bases matching TRBD1. Germline values: CDR1 SEHNR, CDR2 FQNEAQ (reference sequence). V trimming: 3 bases; J trimming: 7 bases; junction bases outside the gene matches: 8. This CDR3 is 15 amino acids long. DNA for the CDR3: TGTGCCAGCAGCTTGGACAGACAGGGGGCGTTTGGCTACACCTTC. It specifies CASSLDRQGAFGYTF. Together with reference TRBV7-9 and TRBJ1-2, the CDR3 gives the full variable domain: DTGVSQNPRHKITKRGQNVTFRCDPISEHNRLYWYRQTLGQGPEFLTYFQNEAQLEKSRLLSDRFSAERPKGSFSTLEIQRTEQGDSAMYLCASSLDRQGAFGYTFGSGTRLTVV.

The J gene is TRBJ2-6, the V gene TRBV12-3 or TRBV12-4; D is possibly TRBD1 (6 bases). The CDR3 totals 15 residues. Trimming removed 5 bases from V and 2 bases from J, with 10 bases in between. CDR3 protein: CASSPRGTGANVLTF. CDR3 coding DNA: TGTGCCAGCAGTCCCAGGGGTACTGGGGCCAACGTCCTGACTTTC.

The chain has TRBV7-9 and TRBJ2-5, with D perhaps TRBD2 (5 bases). Trimming stripped 4 bases from V and 5 bases from J, with 17 bases between. The CDR3 runs to 15 residues. Germline CDR1 and CDR2: SEHNR and FQNEAQ (reference sequence). CDR3 coding DNA: TGTGCCAGCAGCTCCAGGTTAGAGGGAGCGGAGACCCAGTACTTC. Protein product: CASSSRLEGAETQYF.

The chain links TRBV6-1 to TRBJ1-1; no definite D call. CDR1 is MNHNS and CDR2 is SASEGT in the germline V gene. V gave up 3 bases and J gave up 6 bases, with 11 bases separating them. The CDR3 covers 13 residues. The CDR3 spells CASSESLRAEAFF. DNA of the CDR3: TGTGCCAGCAGTGAGTCTCTTCGGGCTGAAGCTTTCTTT.

V and J are TRBV7-9 and TRBJ1-2; TRBD1 matches at 7 bases. From germline, CDR1 is SEHNR and CDR2 FQNEAQ (reference sequence). Losses at the gene ends were 5 bases for V and 2 bases for J; bases not matched to a gene: 5. The CDR3 is 14 amino acids. CDR3 sequence (DNA): TGTGCCAGCAGCGCCAAGGACAGGAACTATGGCTACACCTTC. Protein: CASSAKDRNYGYTF.

The rearrangement links TRBV7-9 to TRBJ1-2; 7 positions match TRBD1. Looked up from germline, CDR1 is SEHNR and CDR2 is FQNEAQ (reference sequence). V shed 0 bases, J shed 8 bases, and the junction held 6 bases outside the gene matches. The CDR3 loop spans 14 amino acids. CDR3 amino acids: CASSLAVAGQGYTF. The CDR3 nucleotides read TGTGCCAGCAGCTTAGCCGTTGCGGGACAGGGCTACACCTTC.

The chain joins TRBV7-3 to TRBJ1-3; TRBD1 matches 9 bases. V shed 0 bases, J shed 7 bases, and the junction held 1 base outside the gene matches. The CDR3 is 14 amino acids. CDR1 and CDR2 from the germline V gene are SGHTA and FQGTGA. The CDR3 region is CASSLTGQGNTIYF. The DNA of the CDR3 is TGTGCCAGCAGCTTAACGGGACAGGGTAACACCATATATTTT.

The gene calls are TRBV20-1 and TRBJ1-6, with TRBD1 as a possible D gene (5 bases). This CDR3 is built from 14 residues. Germline lookup yields CDR1 DFQATT and CDR2 SNEGSKA (reference sequence). Trimming stripped 1 base from V and 9 bases from J, with 13 bases between. The CDR3 DNA sequence: TGCAGTGCTAGAGGCGGCAGGGAAGGTTCACCCCTCCACTTT. This translates into CSARGGREGSPLHF.

This rearrangement joins TRBV4-2 to TRBJ1-2; 7 bases are shared with TRBD1. Germline trimming cut 3 bases from V and 5 bases from J; bases unmatched to any gene: 9. The length of the CDR3 is 15 residues. Germline V gives CDR1 LGHNA, CDR2 YNFKEQ. The CDR3 region has the DNA TGTGCCAGCAGCCACTCCGGGACAGTCGATTATGGCTACACCTTC. Translating gives CASSHSGTVDYGYTF.

V gene TRBV6-1 combines with J gene TRBJ1-1; TRBD1 agrees at 8 bases. The germline V gene has CDR1 MNHNS and CDR2 SASEGT. The CDR3 runs to 15 residues. The ends lost 6 bases at V and 0 bases at J; junction bases unmatched: 6. The CDR3 loop reads CASRPRQGLNTEAFF. The CDR3 DNA reads as TGTGCCAGCAGGCCCCGACAGGGGTTGAACACTGAAGCTTTCTTT.

V usage is TRBV2 and J usage is TRBJ2-3, with TRBD2 identical over 9 bases. The CDR3 has 15 amino acids. The V gene's germline CDR1 is SNHLY and CDR2 FYNNEI. J gave up 5 bases and V 7 bases, and 10 bases lay outside the gene matches. CDR3: CASTVGTSIKDTQYF. The CDR3 DNA reads TGTGCCAGCACTGTCGGGACTAGCATCAAAGATACGCAGTATTTT.

This chain connects TRBV3-1 to TRBJ1-2, with D possibly being TRBD1 (6 bases). V lost 3 bases, J lost 3 bases, and 11 bases lay in between. The CDR3 runs to 14 residues. The germline V gene has CDR1 LGHDT and CDR2 YNNKEL (reference sequence). DNA of the CDR3: TGTGCCAGCAGCCAGCAGGGACAAGACTATGGCTACACCTTC. Translated, it gives CASSQQGQDYGYTF.

The chain combines TRBV5-1 with TRBJ2-7; no reliable D call. The germline CDR1 and CDR2 sequences are SGHRS and YFSETQ. Trimming removed 3 bases from V and 2 bases from J, with 12 bases in between. The CDR3 consists of 14 residues. This chain's CDR3 is CASSSDLGPYEQYF. CDR3 bases: TGCGCCAGCAGCTCGGACCTCGGACCCTACGAGCAGTACTTC.

This clonotype was counted a single time. The V gene is TRBV3-1, the J gene TRBJ1-2; 7 bases agree with TRBD1. The germline gives CDR1 LGHDT, CDR2 YNNKEL (reference sequence). The J segment lost 4 bases and the V segment lost 2 bases, leaving 4 bases of the junction unmatched. This CDR3 region has 14 residues. The CDR3, as DNA: TGTGCCAGCAGCCAACGCCGACAGGGCTATGGCTACACCTTC. Amino acid sequence: CASSQRRQGYGYTF.

The gene calls are TRBV30 and TRBJ1-2, with 8 bases identical to TRBD1. The germline CDR1 and CDR2 sequences are GTSNPN and SVGIG (reference sequence). This CDR3 contains 12 residues. Trimming took 7 bases from V and 4 from J; bases not matched to a gene: 5. DNA of the CDR3: TGTGCCTTGGGGGACAGGCGCTATGGCTACACCTTC. The encoded protein is CALGDRRYGYTF.